The 25 T cell receptor beta chains presented below share a single source sample, sequenced in a study of T cell clones after liver transplantation. Data came from immunoSEQ multiplex PCR; TCRdb stores just in-frame clones and leaves some out. The profile shows roughly 100,000 clones, around 84% of them singletons. The sample here was CD4+ T cells from blood, taken approximately 45 months after liver transplant. Receptors were obtained from a human patient who received a liver transplant. Some T cells here may be from the graft donor.

The gene calls are TRBV5-1 and TRBJ2-7, with TRBD2 matching 9 bases. This CDR3 is 16 amino acids long. Germline V gene sequence: CDR1 SGHRS, CDR2 YFSETQ. The trim removed 0 bases at V and 2 bases at J, leaving 6 bases unmatched. CDR3: CASSLALSGSPYEQYF. CDR3 DNA: TGCGCCAGCAGCTTGGCCCTTAGCGGGAGCCCCTACGAGCAGTACTTC. Combining the CDR3 with reference TRBV5-1 and TRBJ2-7 gives the whole variable domain KAGVTQTPRYLIKTRGQQVTLSCSPISGHRSVSWYQQTPGQGLQFLFEYFSETQRNKGNFPGRFSGRQFSNSRSEMNVSTLELGDSALYLCASSLALSGSPYEQYFGPGTRLTVT.

The V and J genes are TRBV28 and TRBJ2-3, with 7 bases fitting TRBD1. J was trimmed by 0 bases and V by 2 bases; bases with no gene match: 11. The CDR3 loop spans 18 amino acids. Germline values: CDR1 MDHEN, CDR2 SYDVKM. Here the CDR3 DNA reads TGTGCCAGCAGTTTAGGGACAGCCATAATAATGAGCACAGATACGCAGTATTTT. This codes for CASSLGTAIIMSTDTQYF.

The chain couples TRBV11-2 to TRBJ2-5; the D gene is possibly TRBD2 (7 bases). Germline CDR1 SGHAT, CDR2 FQNNGV. The CDR3 has 13 residues. V was cut by 5 bases and J by 3 bases, with 10 bases left in between. DNA for the CDR3: TGTGCCAGCAGCGGGGGGGCAAAAGAGACCCAGTACTTC. Encoded protein: CASSGGAKETQYF.

The chain is built from TRBV19 and TRBJ1-3, with D unclear. V lost 3 bases to trimming and J lost 0 bases, with 9 bases between them. The CDR3 length is 15 residues. Germline lookup yields CDR1 LNHDA and CDR2 SQIVND (reference sequence). The CDR3 bases are TGTGCCAGTAGTATCGCGGCGAGCTCTGGAAACACCATATATTTT. Its protein is CASSIAASSGNTIYF.

CDR3 nucleotide sequence: TGCAGCGTTGAAGGTGGTGCTGGGGCCAACGTCCTGACTTTC. Translated, it gives CSVEGGAGANVLTF. The V call is TRBV29-1, the J call TRBJ2-6, with D unresolved. Per germline, CDR1 SQVTM and CDR2 ANQGSEA. This CDR3 region has 14 residues. Trimming removed 1 base at V and 2 bases at J, with 6 bases between.

This chain uses TRBV27 with TRBJ2-3, with no clear D. Germline V gene sequence: CDR1 MNHEY, CDR2 SMNVEV (reference sequence). CDR3 size: 14 residues. Trimming took 3 bases from V and 0 from J, leaving 7 bases between them. The chain's CDR3 is CASSLRPSTDTQYF. CDR3 coding DNA: TGTGCCAGCAGTTTGAGACCAAGCACAGATACGCAGTATTTT.

This rearrangement joins TRBV18 to TRBJ2-5; 8 nucleotides line up with TRBD2. The J segment lost 2 bases and the V segment lost 2 bases, leaving 7 bases of the junction unmatched. Per germline, CDR1 KGHSH and CDR2 LQKENI. This CDR3 is 16 amino acids long. DNA of the CDR3: TGTGCCAGCTCACCAAGCGGGGGAAGGGGTCAAGAGACCCAGTACTTC. Encoded protein: CASSPSGGRGQETQYF.

In the case of this clone: Other DNA sequences from this sample encode an identical CDR3 as well. The V call is TRBV15, the J call TRBJ1-6, with D hard to call. The V and J ends lost 3 bases and 6 bases respectively, with 3 bases between them. From germline, CDR1 is LNHNV and CDR2 YYDKDF (reference sequence). This CDR3 is 12 amino acids long. CDR3 in amino acids: CATSSRNSPLHF. CDR3 in DNA: TGTGCCACCAGCAGCCGTAATTCACCCCTCCACTTT.

J is TRBJ2-5 and V is TRBV25-1; no clear D. Trimming pared 0 bases from V and 2 bases from J, leaving 10 bases between. CDR3 length: 15 amino acids. Looked up from germline, CDR1 is MGHDK and CDR2 is SYGVNS. The CDR3 is CASSEYRLKQETQYF. The DNA of the CDR3 is TGTGCCAGCAGTGAATACCGCTTGAAGCAAGAGACCCAGTACTTC. The full variable domain, in which reference TRBV25-1 and TRBJ2-5 provide the parts outside the CDR3, is EADIYQTPRYLVIGTGKKITLECSQTMGHDKMYWYQQDPGMELHLIHYSYGVNSTEKGDLSSESTVSRIRTEHFPLTLESARPSHTSQYLCASSEYRLKQETQYFGPGTRLLVL.

The gene calls are TRBV5-1 and TRBJ1-1; possibly TRBD1 for D (5 bases). This CDR3 region has 15 residues. Trimming shortened V by 3 bases and J by 0 bases, and 12 bases separated the two germline ends. Germline V gene data show CDR1 as SGHRS and CDR2 as YFSETQ. DNA of the CDR3: TGCGCCAGCAGCTATTCAGGGATCCTGAACACTGAAGCTTTCTTT. Its translation: CASSYSGILNTEAFF.

This chain links TRBV5-6 with TRBJ2-5, with 8 bases identical to TRBD1. Germline V gene data show CDR1 as SGHDT and CDR2 as YYEEEE. J was trimmed by 5 bases and V by 4 bases; bases with no gene match: 7. The length of the CDR3 is 14 residues. The CDR3 DNA is TGTGCCAGCAGCCTATGGGACAGGTGGGAGACCCAGTACTTC. Its translation: CASSLWDRWETQYF.

The chain recombines TRBV5-1 with TRBJ2-7; 7 nucleotides agree with TRBD2. This CDR3 comprises 14 residues. Trimming at V came to 7 bases and at J to 12 bases, leaving 19 bases not matched to a gene. The germline gives CDR1 SGHRS, CDR2 YFSETQ. CDR3 in amino acids: CASALTFTSERWYF. The DNA of the CDR3 is TGCGCCAGCGCCCTCACCTTTACTAGCGAGCGCTGGTACTTC.

The V call is TRBV19, the J call TRBJ2-1, with 12 bases identical to TRBD2. The CDR3 sequence is 16 residues long. CDR1 and CDR2 from the germline V gene are LNHDA and SQIVND (reference sequence). J gave up 4 bases and V 5 bases, and 6 bases lay outside the gene matches. CDR3 protein: CASSPLAGGLYNEQFF. Here the CDR3 DNA reads TGTGCCAGTAGTCCTCTAGCGGGGGGGCTTTACAATGAGCAGTTCTTC. The complete variable domain, with remaining parts taken from reference TRBV19 and TRBJ2-1, reads DGGITQSPKYLFRKEGQNVTLSCEQNLNHDAMYWYRQDPGQGLRLIYYSQIVNDFQKGDIAEGYSVSREKKESFPLTVTSAQKNPTAFYLCASSPLAGGLYNEQFFGPGTRLTVL.

The chain couples TRBV11-2 to TRBJ1-2; 9 bases map to TRBD1. CDR1 SGHAT and CDR2 FQNNGV come from the germline V gene. V lost 0 bases and J lost 4; bases outside the gene matches: 3. The length of the CDR3 is 15 residues. The CDR3 region is CASSLDTGGLYGYTF. CDR3 bases: TGTGCCAGCAGCTTAGACACAGGGGGCCTCTATGGCTACACCTTC.

The CDR3 DNA is TGTGCCAGCAGCTACACAGATACGCAGTATTTT. Protein product: CASSYTDTQYF. The V call is TRBV7-3, the J call TRBJ2-3; D gene ambiguous. Per the germline V gene, CDR1 is SGHTA and CDR2 is FQGTGA. Between the trimmed V and J ends, which lost 4 bases and 2 bases, there was a span of 1 base. The CDR3 consists of 11 residues.

The chain joins TRBV6-1 to TRBJ2-7, with 12 bases fitting TRBD2. The V and J ends lost 5 bases and 5 bases, in that order; junction bases with no gene match: 4. The germline V gene has CDR1 MNHNS and CDR2 SASEGT. The CDR3 extends over 14 amino acids. The CDR3, as DNA: TGTGCCAGCAGTTGGACTAGCGGGATCGACGAGCAGTACTTC. It specifies CASSWTSGIDEQYF.

This rearrangement joins TRBV7-3 to TRBJ2-1, with 7 bases aligning to TRBD1. V shed 0 bases and J 2 bases; nucleotides not matched to a gene: 1. CDR1 and CDR2 (germline): SGHTA, FQGTGA. The CDR3 runs 15 residues. CDR3 residues: CASSLTQGAYNEQFF. CDR3 coding DNA: TGTGCCAGCAGCTTAACGCAGGGGGCCTACAATGAGCAGTTCTTC.

This chain links TRBV10-3 with TRBJ1-2; TRBD1 agrees at 7 bases. The CDR3 has 14 residues. Germline CDR1 is ENHRY and CDR2 is SYGVKD. Germline trimming cut 6 bases from V and 5 bases from J; bases unmatched to any gene: 9. In nucleotides, the CDR3 is TGTGCCATCAGCGAACCGGGACAGCTTTATGGCTACACCTTC. This codes for CAISEPGQLYGYTF.

The gene calls are TRBV27 and TRBJ2-2; no clear D gene. Germline V CDR1 and CDR2: MNHEY, SMNVEV (reference sequence). The V and J ends lost 5 bases and 3 bases respectively, with 10 bases between them. This CDR3 spans 14 amino acids. The CDR3: CASSHRTDTGELFF. The CDR3 DNA sequence: TGTGCCAGCAGTCACCGGACGGACACCGGGGAGCTGTTTTTT.

Only a few counts were recorded for this clone. The chain links TRBV20-1 to TRBJ1-1; D gene unclear. Germline CDR1 is DFQATT and CDR2 is SNEGSKA (reference sequence). Deletions cut 6 bases from V and 6 bases from J, with 11 bases between. This CDR3 has 11 amino acids. Here the CDR3 DNA reads TGCAGTGCATGGAAGTCACCTGAAGCTTTCTTT. Translating gives CSAWKSPEAFF.

A note on this clone: Other DNA sequences within the sample encode an identical CDR3. V gene TRBV20-1 combines with J gene TRBJ2-3, with D uncertain. Germline V gene lookup returns CDR1 DFQATT and CDR2 SNEGSKA (reference sequence). The CDR3 length is 11 residues. Deletions cut 1 base from V and 2 bases from J, with 1 base between. For the CDR3, the DNA is TGCAGTGCTAGAGTCACAGATACGCAGTATTTT. Translated: CSARVTDTQYF.

The rearrangement links TRBV5-6 to TRBJ2-7; possible D gene TRBD1, 5 bases. CDR1 is SGHDT and CDR2 is YYEEEE in the germline V gene. Trimming took off 0 bases at V and 2 bases at J, with 18 bases between the two ends. The CDR3 is made up of 17 amino acids. The CDR3 nucleotides read TGTGCCAGCAGCTTGGAACAGATAGGCAGGGTGGCCTACGAGCAGTACTTC. This encodes CASSLEQIGRVAYEQYF.

This clone was seen only a few times. The V call is TRBV11-1, the J call TRBJ2-2; D remains unclear. V lost 5 bases and J lost 4, with 8 bases in between. There are 13 residues in the CDR3. CDR1 and CDR2 (germline): SGHAT, FQDESV (reference sequence). CDR3 in DNA: TGTGCCAGCAGCCCCCGCAGCACCGGGGAGCTGTTTTTT. The encoded protein is CASSPRSTGELFF.

The chain's CDR3 is CASSLVSGRAHEQYF. The CDR3 DNA reads as TGTGCCAGCAGCTTAGTGAGCGGGAGGGCCCACGAGCAGTACTTC. The chain recombines TRBV7-9 with TRBJ2-7; 10 nucleotides line up with TRBD2. Germline CDR1 is SEHNR and CDR2 is FQNEAQ (reference sequence). J gave up 5 bases and V 1 base, and 5 bases lay outside the gene matches. The CDR3 is made up of 15 amino acids.

The chain employs TRBV7-6 and TRBJ2-1; 10 bases line up with TRBD1. The junction had 7 bases not matched to a gene; V was cut back by 3 bases and J by 8 bases. Germline V lookup: CDR1 SGHVS, CDR2 FNYEAQ. The length of the CDR3 is 15 residues. CDR3 in DNA: TGTGCCAGCAGCTTCTCCAATGACAGGGGGCATGAGCAGTTCTTC. Its translation: CASSFSNDRGHEQFF.